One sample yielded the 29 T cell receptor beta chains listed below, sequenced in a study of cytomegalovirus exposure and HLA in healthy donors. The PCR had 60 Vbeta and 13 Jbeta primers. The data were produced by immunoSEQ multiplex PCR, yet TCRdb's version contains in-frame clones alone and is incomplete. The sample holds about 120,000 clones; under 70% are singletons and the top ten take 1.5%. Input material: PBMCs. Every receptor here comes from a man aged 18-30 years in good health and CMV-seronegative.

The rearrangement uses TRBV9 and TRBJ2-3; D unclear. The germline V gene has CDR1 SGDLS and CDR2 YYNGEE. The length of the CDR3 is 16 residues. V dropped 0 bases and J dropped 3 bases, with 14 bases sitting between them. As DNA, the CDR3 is TGTGCCAGCAGCGTAGATCCTAGTTTTGGAACAGATACGCAGTATTTT. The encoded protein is CASSVDPSFGTDTQYF.

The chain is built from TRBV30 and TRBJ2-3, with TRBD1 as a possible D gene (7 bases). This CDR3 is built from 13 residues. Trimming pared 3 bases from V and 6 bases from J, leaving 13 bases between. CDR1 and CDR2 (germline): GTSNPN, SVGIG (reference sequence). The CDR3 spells CAWRVGGGDTQYF. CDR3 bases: TGTGCCTGGAGAGTCGGAGGGGGCGATACGCAGTATTTT.

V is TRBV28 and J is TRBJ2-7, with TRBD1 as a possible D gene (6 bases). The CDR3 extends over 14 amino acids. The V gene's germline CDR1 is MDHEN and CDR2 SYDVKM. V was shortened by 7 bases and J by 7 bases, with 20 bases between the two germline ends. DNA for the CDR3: TGTGCCAGCAAGCCCGGGACACCTTCGGGTGAGCAGTACTTC. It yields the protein CASKPGTPSGEQYF.

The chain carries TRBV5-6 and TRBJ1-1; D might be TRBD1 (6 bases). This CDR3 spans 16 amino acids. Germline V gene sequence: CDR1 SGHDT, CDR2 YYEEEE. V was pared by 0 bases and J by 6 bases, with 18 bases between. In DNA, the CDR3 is TGTGCCAGCAGCTTGGGGGGAACAGGGAATTGGGCTGAAGCTTTCTTT. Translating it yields CASSLGGTGNWAEAFF.

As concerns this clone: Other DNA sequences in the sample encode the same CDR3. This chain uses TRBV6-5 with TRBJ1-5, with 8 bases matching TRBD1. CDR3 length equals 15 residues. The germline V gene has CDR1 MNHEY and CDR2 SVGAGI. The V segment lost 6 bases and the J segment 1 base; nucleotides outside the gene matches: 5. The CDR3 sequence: CASSLQGGSNQPQHF. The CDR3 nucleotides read TGTGCCAGCAGCCTACAGGGGGGAAGCAATCAGCCCCAGCATTTT.

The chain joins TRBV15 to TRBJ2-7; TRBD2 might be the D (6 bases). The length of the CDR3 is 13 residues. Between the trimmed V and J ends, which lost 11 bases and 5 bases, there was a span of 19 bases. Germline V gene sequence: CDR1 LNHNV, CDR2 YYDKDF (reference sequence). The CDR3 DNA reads TGTGCCGCAAGACTGGAGGGGCATCACGAGCAGTACTTC. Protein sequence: CAARLEGHHEQYF.

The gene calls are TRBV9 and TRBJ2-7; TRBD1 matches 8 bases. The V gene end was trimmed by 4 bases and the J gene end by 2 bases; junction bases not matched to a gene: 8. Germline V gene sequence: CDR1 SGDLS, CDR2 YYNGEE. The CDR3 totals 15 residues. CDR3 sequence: CASSSGQGVTYEQYF. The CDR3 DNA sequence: TGTGCCAGCAGCTCTGGACAGGGCGTAACCTACGAGCAGTACTTC.

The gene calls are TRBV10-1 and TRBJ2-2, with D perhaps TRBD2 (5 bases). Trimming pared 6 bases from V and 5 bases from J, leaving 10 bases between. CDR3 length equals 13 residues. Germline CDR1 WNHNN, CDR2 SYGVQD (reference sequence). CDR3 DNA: TGCGCCAGCAGCCCACGGGAAACCGGGGAGCTGTTTTTT. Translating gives CASSPRETGELFF.

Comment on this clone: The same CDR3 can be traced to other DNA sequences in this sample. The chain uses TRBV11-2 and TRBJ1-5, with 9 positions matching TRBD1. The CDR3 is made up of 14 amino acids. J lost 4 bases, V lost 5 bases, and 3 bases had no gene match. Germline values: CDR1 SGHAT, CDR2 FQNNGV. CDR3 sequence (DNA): TGTGCCAGCAGCCGGGACAGGGCTAATCAGCCCCAGCATTTT. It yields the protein CASSRDRANQPQHF.

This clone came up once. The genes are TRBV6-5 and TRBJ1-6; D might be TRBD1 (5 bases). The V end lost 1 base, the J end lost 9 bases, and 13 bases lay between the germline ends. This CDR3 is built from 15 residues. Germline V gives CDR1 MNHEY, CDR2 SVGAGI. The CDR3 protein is CASSYFVLGRSPLHF. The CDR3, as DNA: TGTGCCAGCAGTTACTTCGTTCTGGGGCGTTCACCCCTCCACTTT.

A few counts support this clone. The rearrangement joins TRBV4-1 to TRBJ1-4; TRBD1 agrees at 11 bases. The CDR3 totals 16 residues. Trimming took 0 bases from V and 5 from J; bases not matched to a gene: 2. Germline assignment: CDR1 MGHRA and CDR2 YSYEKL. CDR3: CASSQDGTGGNEKLFF. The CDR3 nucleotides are TGCGCCAGCAGCCAAGATGGGACAGGGGGGAATGAAAAACTGTTTTTT.

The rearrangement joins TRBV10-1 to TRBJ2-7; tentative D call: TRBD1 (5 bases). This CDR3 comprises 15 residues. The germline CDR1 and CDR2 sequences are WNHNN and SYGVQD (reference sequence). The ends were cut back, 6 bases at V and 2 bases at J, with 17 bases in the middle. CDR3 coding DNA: TGCGCCAGCAGGATGATCCAGGGTCTAGCCTACGAGCAGTACTTC. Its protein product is CASRMIQGLAYEQYF.

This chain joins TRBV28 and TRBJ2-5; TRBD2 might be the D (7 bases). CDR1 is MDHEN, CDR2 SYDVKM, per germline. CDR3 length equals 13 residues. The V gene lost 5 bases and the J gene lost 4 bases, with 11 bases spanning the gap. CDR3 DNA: TGTGCCAGCAGTGGGGGGGCTGGAGAGACCCAGTACTTC. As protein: CASSGGAGETQYF.

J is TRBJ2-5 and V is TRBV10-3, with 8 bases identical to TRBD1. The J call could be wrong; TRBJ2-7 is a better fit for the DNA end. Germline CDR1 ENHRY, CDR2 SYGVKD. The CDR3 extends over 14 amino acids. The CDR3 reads CAIRPTGERYEQYF. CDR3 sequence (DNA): TGTGCCATCAGGCCGACAGGGGAGAGGTACGAGCAGTACTTC.

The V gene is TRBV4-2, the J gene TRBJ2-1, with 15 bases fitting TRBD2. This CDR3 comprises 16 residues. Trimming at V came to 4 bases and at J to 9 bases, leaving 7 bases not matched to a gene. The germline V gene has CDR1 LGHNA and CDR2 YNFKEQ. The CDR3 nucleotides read TGTGCCAGCAGCCGAGAAGGACTAGCGGGGGGGCGTGAGCAGTTCTTC. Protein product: CASSREGLAGGREQFF.

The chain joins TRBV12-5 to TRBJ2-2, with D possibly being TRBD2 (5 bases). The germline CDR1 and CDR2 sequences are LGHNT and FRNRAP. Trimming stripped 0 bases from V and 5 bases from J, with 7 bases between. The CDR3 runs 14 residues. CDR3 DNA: TGTGCTAGTGGTTTGGTCAGAGGGACCGGGGAGCTGTTTTTT. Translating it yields CASGLVRGTGELFF.

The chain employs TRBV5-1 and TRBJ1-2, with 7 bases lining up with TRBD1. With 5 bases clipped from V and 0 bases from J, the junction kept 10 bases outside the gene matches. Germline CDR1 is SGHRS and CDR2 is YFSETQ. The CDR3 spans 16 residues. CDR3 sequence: CASRADRALSNYGYTF. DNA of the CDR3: TGCGCCAGCAGAGCTGACAGGGCCCTTTCTAACTATGGCTACACCTTC.

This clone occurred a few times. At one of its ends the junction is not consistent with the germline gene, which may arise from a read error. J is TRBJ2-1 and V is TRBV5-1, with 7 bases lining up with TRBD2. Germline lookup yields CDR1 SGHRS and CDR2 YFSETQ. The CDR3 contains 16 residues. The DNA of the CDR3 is TGCGCCCGCAGCTTGGGATTCTTGGGGGGGTACAATGAGCAGTTCTTC. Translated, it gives CARSLGFLGGYNEQFF.

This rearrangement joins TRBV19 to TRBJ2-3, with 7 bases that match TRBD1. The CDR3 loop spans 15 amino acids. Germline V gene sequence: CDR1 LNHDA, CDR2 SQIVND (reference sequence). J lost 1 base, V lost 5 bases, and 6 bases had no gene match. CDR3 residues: CASSVQGVGTDTQYF. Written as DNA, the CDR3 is TGTGCCAGTAGTGTCCAGGGGGTTGGCACAGATACGCAGTATTTT.

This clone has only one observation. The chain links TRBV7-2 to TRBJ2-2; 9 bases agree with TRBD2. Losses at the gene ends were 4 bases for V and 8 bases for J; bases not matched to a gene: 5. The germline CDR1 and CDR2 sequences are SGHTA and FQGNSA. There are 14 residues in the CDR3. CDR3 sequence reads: CASSSIAGAGELFF. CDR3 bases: TGTGCCAGCAGCTCTATAGCGGGAGCAGGGGAGCTGTTTTTT.

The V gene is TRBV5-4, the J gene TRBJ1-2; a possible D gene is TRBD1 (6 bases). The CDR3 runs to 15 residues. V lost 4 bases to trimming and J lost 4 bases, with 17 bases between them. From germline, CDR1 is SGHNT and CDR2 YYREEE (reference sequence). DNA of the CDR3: TGTGCCAGCAGCCTCGTAGGGGGAAGAGGCTATGGCTACACCTTC. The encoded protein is CASSLVGGRGYGYTF.

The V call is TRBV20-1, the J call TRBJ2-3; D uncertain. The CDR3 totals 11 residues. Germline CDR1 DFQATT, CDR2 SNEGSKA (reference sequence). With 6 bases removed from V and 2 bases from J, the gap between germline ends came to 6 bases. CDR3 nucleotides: TGCAGTGCCCGTGTCACAGATACGCAGTATTTT. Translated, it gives CSARVTDTQYF.

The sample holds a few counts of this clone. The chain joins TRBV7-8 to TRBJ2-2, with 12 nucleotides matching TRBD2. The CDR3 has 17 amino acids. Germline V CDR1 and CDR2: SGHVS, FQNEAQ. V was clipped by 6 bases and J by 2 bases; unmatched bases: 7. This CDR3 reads CASSRRTSGANTGELFF. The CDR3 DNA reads TGTGCCAGCAGTCGAAGGACTAGCGGGGCTAACACCGGGGAGCTGTTTTTT.

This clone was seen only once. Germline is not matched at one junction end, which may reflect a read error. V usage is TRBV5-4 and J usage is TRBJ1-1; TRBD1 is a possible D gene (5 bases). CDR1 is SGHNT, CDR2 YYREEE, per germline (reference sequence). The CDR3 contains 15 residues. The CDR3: CPSSFLLQANTEAFF. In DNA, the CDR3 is TGTCCCAGCAGCTTTCTTTTACAGGCGAACACTGAAGCTTTCTTT.

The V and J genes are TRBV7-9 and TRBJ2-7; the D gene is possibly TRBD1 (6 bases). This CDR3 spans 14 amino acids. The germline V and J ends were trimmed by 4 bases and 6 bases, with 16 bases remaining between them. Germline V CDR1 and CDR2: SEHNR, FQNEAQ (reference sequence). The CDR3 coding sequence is TGTGCCAGCAGCTGGGGACATCGAGGCCTCGAGCAGTACTTC. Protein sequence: CASSWGHRGLEQYF.

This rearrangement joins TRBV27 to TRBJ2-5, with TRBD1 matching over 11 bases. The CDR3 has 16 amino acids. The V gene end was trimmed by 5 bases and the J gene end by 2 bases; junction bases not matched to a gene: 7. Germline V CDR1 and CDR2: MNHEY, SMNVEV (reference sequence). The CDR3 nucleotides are TGTGCCAGCAGTGTGTGGACAGGGGGCGGACAAGAGACCCAGTACTTC. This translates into CASSVWTGGGQETQYF.

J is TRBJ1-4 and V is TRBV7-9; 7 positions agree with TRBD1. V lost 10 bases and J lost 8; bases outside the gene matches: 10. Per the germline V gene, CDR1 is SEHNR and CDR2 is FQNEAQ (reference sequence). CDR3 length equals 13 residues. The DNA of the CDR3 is TGTGCCACGTTGACAGGGTCAAGAGAAAAACTGTTTTTT. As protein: CATLTGSREKLFF.

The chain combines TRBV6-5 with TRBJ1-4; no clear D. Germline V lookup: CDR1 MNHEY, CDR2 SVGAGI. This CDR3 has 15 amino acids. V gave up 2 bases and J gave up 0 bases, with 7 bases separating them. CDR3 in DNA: TGTGCCAGCAGTTACGACGGGTCAACTAATGAAAAACTGTTTTTT. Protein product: CASSYDGSTNEKLFF.

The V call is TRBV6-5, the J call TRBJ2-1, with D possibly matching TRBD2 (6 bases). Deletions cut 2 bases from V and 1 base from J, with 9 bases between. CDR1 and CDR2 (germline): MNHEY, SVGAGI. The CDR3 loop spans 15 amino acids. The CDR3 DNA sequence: TGTGCCAGCAGTTACGGAGGGGCGTCCTACAATGAGCAGTTCTTC. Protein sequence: CASSYGGASYNEQFF.